This entry lists 25 T cell receptor beta chains sequenced from one sample in a study of blood T cell repertoires in COVID-19. Sequenced by immunoSEQ multiplex PCR; TCRdb stores in-frame clones only, minus some. The sample yields roughly 210,000 clones, about 85% seen once. Material: peripheral blood. These receptors originate from a woman at least 80 years old with COVID-19, enrolled during active disease.

The genes are TRBV7-2 and TRBJ1-3, with 8 bases that match TRBD1. The V gene end was trimmed by 0 bases and the J gene end by 4 bases; junction bases not matched to a gene: 2. The germline CDR1 and CDR2 sequences are SGHTA and FQGNSA. CDR3 length: 15 residues. The CDR3 sequence: CASSLARTGGNTIYF. The CDR3 nucleotides are TGTGCCAGCAGCTTAGCGCGGACAGGGGGAAACACCATATATTTT.

J is TRBJ1-1 and V is TRBV11-2; TRBD1 is a possible D gene (6 bases). The CDR3 is made up of 13 amino acids. CDR1 is SGHAT, CDR2 FQNNGV, per germline. Between the trimmed V and J ends, which lost 6 bases and 1 base, there was a span of 9 bases. As DNA, the CDR3 is TGTGCCAGCAGAATGACAGGGAACACTGAAGCTTTCTTT. Translation: CASRMTGNTEAFF.

The J gene is TRBJ1-4, the V gene TRBV2; 7 bases are a match to TRBD1. This CDR3 region has 14 residues. CDR1 and CDR2 from the germline V gene are SNHLY and FYNNEI. J was trimmed by 8 bases and V by 4 bases; bases with no gene match: 7. CDR3 sequence reads: CASSGNRGEEKLFF. The CDR3 coding sequence is TGTGCCAGCAGTGGAAACAGGGGAGAGGAAAAACTGTTTTTT.

The V and J genes are TRBV12-3 or TRBV12-4 and TRBJ1-1; D might be TRBD1 (6 bases). CDR3 size: 13 residues. The V end was cut by 2 bases, the J end by 8 bases, with 12 bases between. The CDR3 region has the DNA TGTGCCAGCAGTTTAAAGGCGGGGGGCGAAGCTTTCTTT. Translation: CASSLKAGGEAFF.

The chain carries TRBV15 and TRBJ1-2, with D hard to call. CDR3 length: 13 residues. Trimming took off 5 bases at V and 1 base at J, with 8 bases between the two ends. Germline loops: CDR1 LNHNV, CDR2 YYDKDF (reference sequence). In DNA form, the CDR3 reads TGTGCCACCAGCGAGGGCCGTAACTATGGCTACACCTTC. This translates into CATSEGRNYGYTF.

This chain connects TRBV29-1 to TRBJ1-1; 7 positions agree with TRBD1. CDR3 length: 14 residues. CDR1 and CDR2 from the germline V gene are SQVTM and ANQGSEA. The ends lost 5 bases at V and 0 bases at J; junction bases unmatched: 6. Here the CDR3 DNA reads TGCAGCGTTCAACCGGGACAGTTGAACACTGAAGCTTTCTTT. Protein product: CSVQPGQLNTEAFF.

V usage is TRBV6-6 and J usage is TRBJ1-1; D not certain. This CDR3 is built from 12 residues. In germline, CDR1 is MNHNY, CDR2 SVGAGI (reference sequence). Trimming took 6 bases from V and 6 from J, leaving 11 bases between them. CDR3 protein: CASSHPVAEAFF. The CDR3 DNA reads TGTGCCAGCAGCCACCCAGTTGCTGAAGCTTTCTTT.

This sequence joins TRBV5-1 and TRBJ2-2, with D possibly TRBD2 on 5 matching bases. This CDR3 has 15 amino acids. CDR1 and CDR2 from the germline V gene are SGHRS and YFSETQ. V lost 2 bases and J lost 7, with 15 bases in between. CDR3 amino acids: CASSFTGSRGGELFF. The DNA of the CDR3 is TGCGCCAGCAGCTTCACGGGAAGCCGGGGCGGGGAGCTGTTTTTT.

This chain connects TRBV4-3 to TRBJ2-7; a possible D gene is TRBD1 (5 bases). The CDR3 has 15 amino acids. Germline V CDR1 and CDR2: LGHNA, YSLEER. V was cut by 1 base and J by 3 bases, with 13 bases left in between. The CDR3 loop is CASSQGTSPGYEQYF. The CDR3, as DNA: TGCGCCAGCAGCCAAGGGACATCGCCGGGCTACGAGCAGTACTTC.

V is TRBV24-1 and J is TRBJ2-1; weak D call: TRBD1 (5 bases). Germline assignment: CDR1 KGHDR and CDR2 SFDVKD. V lost 7 bases to trimming and J lost 5 bases, with 14 bases between them. CDR3 size: 14 residues. The CDR3 region is CATSDGRANNEQFF. For the CDR3, the DNA is TGTGCCACCAGCGACGGCAGGGCAAACAATGAGCAGTTCTTC.

This rearrangement joins TRBV30 to TRBJ1-3; 11 bases map to TRBD1. The J segment lost 0 bases and the V segment lost 1 base, leaving 2 bases of the junction unmatched. The CDR3 is 16 amino acids. Per germline, CDR1 GTSNPN and CDR2 SVGIG (reference sequence). CDR3 amino acids: CAWSGGTGGSGNTIYF. The CDR3 DNA reads TGTGCCTGGAGTGGAGGGACAGGGGGCTCTGGAAACACCATATATTTT.

The chain is built from TRBV6-5 and TRBJ1-2; a weak D match, TRBD1 (5 bases). Germline V CDR1 and CDR2: MNHEY, SVGAGI. The CDR3 loop spans 14 amino acids. The V end was cut by 6 bases, the J end by 8 bases, with 19 bases between. CDR3 in DNA: TGTGCCAGCAGGCCCCGGGGGATGAACGGGGGCTACACCTTC. Its protein is CASRPRGMNGGYTF.

J is TRBJ1-6 and V is TRBV4-2; 9 bases line up with TRBD1. The CDR3 covers 16 residues. CDR1 is LGHNA, CDR2 YNFKEQ, per germline. After removal of 2 bases from V and 4 bases from J, the junction contained 3 bases not matched to a gene. The CDR3 here is CASSQTDRGYNSPLHF. The CDR3, as DNA: TGTGCCAGCAGCCAAACGGACAGGGGTTATAATTCACCCCTCCACTTT.

This clone has a single count. The chain combines TRBV5-1 with TRBJ2-6, with 11 bases identical to TRBD1. The CDR3 covers 19 residues. The trim removed 4 bases at V and 0 bases at J, leaving 9 bases unmatched. Germline CDR1 reads SGHRS; CDR2 reads YFSETQ. In DNA form, the CDR3 reads TGCGCCAGCAGCCCGCGGACAGGGGGCGGAACCTCTGGGGCCAACGTCCTGACTTTC. Translating it yields CASSPRTGGGTSGANVLTF.

The chain links TRBV11-2 to TRBJ1-1, with D perhaps TRBD1 (5 bases). In germline, CDR1 is SGHAT, CDR2 FQNNGV. The ends were cut back, 0 bases at V and 1 base at J, with 9 bases in the middle. The CDR3 consists of 15 residues. The CDR3 region has the DNA TGTGCCAGCAGCTTAGACGGCAGGGCGAACACTGAAGCTTTCTTT. This encodes CASSLDGRANTEAFF.

This rearrangement joins TRBV10-3 to TRBJ2-7, with D maybe TRBD1 (7 bases). V was clipped by 3 bases and J by 1 base, with 13 bases between them. The CDR3 spans 15 residues. Germline CDR1 is ENHRY and CDR2 is SYGVKD. Written as DNA, the CDR3 is TGTGCCATCAGTGAATCGACAGGGAGGTCCTACGAGCAGTACTTC. Encoded protein: CAISESTGRSYEQYF.

CDR3 sequence: CASSLGQRGVITDTQYF. The CDR3, as DNA: TGCGCCAGCAGCTTGGGGCAGCGGGGGGTGATCACAGATACGCAGTATTTT. The chain employs TRBV5-1 and TRBJ2-3; 9 nucleotides agree with TRBD2. This CDR3 is 17 amino acids long. Germline CDR1 reads SGHRS; CDR2 reads YFSETQ. The trim removed 0 bases at V and 2 bases at J, leaving 7 bases unmatched.

This chain connects TRBV5-1 to TRBJ1-4, with D perhaps TRBD1 (6 bases). With 4 bases removed from V and 6 bases from J, the gap between germline ends came to 16 bases. The CDR3 runs to 15 residues. CDR1 is SGHRS, CDR2 YFSETQ, per germline. CDR3 in DNA: TGCGCCAGCAGCCCAGGGTGGGGGCTGGATGAAAAACTGTTTTTT. Translated: CASSPGWGLDEKLFF.

This chain links TRBV4-1 with TRBJ2-2, with 11 bases matching TRBD2. Germline V gene lookup returns CDR1 MGHRA and CDR2 YSYEKL. CDR3 size: 18 residues. V shed 2 bases and J 4 bases; nucleotides not matched to a gene: 9. The CDR3 DNA sequence: TGCGCCAGCAGCCAAACCCACCAGCTAGCGGGGGGCACCGGGGAGCTGTTTTTT. It is translated as CASSQTHQLAGGTGELFF.

The chain joins TRBV4-1 to TRBJ2-3, with D unresolved. Trimming shortened V by 6 bases and J by 6 bases, and 10 bases separated the two germline ends. The CDR3 spans 12 residues. CDR1 MGHRA and CDR2 YSYEKL come from the germline V gene. CDR3 DNA: TGCGCCAGCAGTCGAGGTCGGGATACGCAGTATTTT. It yields the protein CASSRGRDTQYF.

The chain is built from TRBV7-2 and TRBJ1-1, with TRBD1 matching over 7 bases. Germline trimming cut 3 bases from V and 3 bases from J; bases unmatched to any gene: 1. Germline values: CDR1 SGHTA, CDR2 FQGNSA. This CDR3 is 13 amino acids long. CDR3 residues: CASSFGTDTEAFF. Written as DNA, the CDR3 is TGTGCCAGCAGCTTCGGGACAGACACTGAAGCTTTCTTT.

This sequence joins TRBV10-3 and TRBJ1-3, with D possibly matching TRBD1 (6 bases). CDR1 and CDR2 (germline): ENHRY, SYGVKD. The CDR3 is 13 residues long. Trimming shortened V by 4 bases and J by 9 bases, and 13 bases separated the two germline ends. The CDR3 spells CAISGALGGTIYF. CDR3 nucleotide sequence: TGTGCCATCAGTGGGGCATTAGGGGGCACCATATATTTT.

The V and J genes are TRBV5-1 and TRBJ2-3, with TRBD2 matching over 11 bases. The CDR3 is made up of 15 amino acids. The ends lost 3 bases at V and 4 bases at J; junction bases unmatched: 4. Germline CDR1 is SGHRS and CDR2 is YFSETQ. The CDR3 nucleotides are TGCGCCAGCAGCTCACTAGCGGGGGATGCAGATACGCAGTATTTT. This translates into CASSSLAGDADTQYF.

The chain employs TRBV10-3 and TRBJ1-4; D unresolved. Trimming pared 2 bases from V and 0 bases from J, leaving 4 bases between. This CDR3 is 14 amino acids long. Per germline, CDR1 ENHRY and CDR2 SYGVKD. CDR3 sequence reads: CAISEGPTNEKLFF. The CDR3 bases are TGTGCCATCAGTGAGGGGCCAACTAATGAAAAACTGTTTTTT.

This clone was recorded only once. The chain has TRBV12-3 or TRBV12-4 and TRBJ2-1, with D maybe TRBD1 (6 bases). The CDR3 runs to 12 residues. V was pared by 6 bases and J by 7 bases, with 10 bases between. CDR3 in amino acids: CASRIQGNEQFF. CDR3 bases: TGTGCCAGCAGAATACAGGGTAATGAGCAGTTCTTC.